This T cell receptor beta chain was sequenced during a study of T cells in Graves' hyperthyroidism and ophthalmopathy. Amplification yielded TCR beta CDR3 regions, with RNA transcripts as the source. The HTBI primer set drove a first-round RT-PCR of the TCR CDR3. TCRdb analysed the multiplex PCR reads with MiXCR anew, one entry per CDR3 protein. The sample carries under 350,000 distinct CDR3 sequences, 15% to 20% recorded once. J was trimmed by 7 bases and V by 7 bases; bases with no gene match: 8. The CDR3 extends over 13 amino acids. In the ophthalmopathy cohort, Clinical Activity Score was at least 3, NOSPECS grade at least 4, and duration under 3 months. There are many counts of this clonotype.

Sequencing was performed on blood. The clonotype was recovered from a woman aged 55-69 years with Graves' ophthalmopathy. The chain joins TRBV12-3 or TRBV12-4 to TRBJ1-2; 8 bases agree with TRBD1. In nucleotides, the CDR3 is TGTGCCAGCACCGGGACAGGAAGAGTTGGCTACACCTTC. The encoded protein is CASTGTGRVGYTF.